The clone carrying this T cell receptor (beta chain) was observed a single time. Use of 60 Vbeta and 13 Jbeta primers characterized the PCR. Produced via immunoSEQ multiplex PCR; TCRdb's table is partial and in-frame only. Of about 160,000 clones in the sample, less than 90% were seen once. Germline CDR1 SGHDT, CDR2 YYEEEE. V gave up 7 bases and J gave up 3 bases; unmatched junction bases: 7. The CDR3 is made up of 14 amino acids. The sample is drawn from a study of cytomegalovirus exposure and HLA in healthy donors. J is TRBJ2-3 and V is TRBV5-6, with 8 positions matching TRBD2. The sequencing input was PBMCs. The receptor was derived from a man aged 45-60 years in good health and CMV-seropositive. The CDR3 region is CASATRLATDTQYF. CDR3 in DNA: TGTGCCAGCGCCACGCGACTAGCGACAGATACGCAGTATTTT. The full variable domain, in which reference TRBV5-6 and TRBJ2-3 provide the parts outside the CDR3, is DAGVTQSPTHLIKTRGQQVTLRCSPKSGHDTVSWYQQALGQGPQFIFQYYEEEERQRGNFPDRFSGHQFPNYSSELNVNALLLGDSALYLCASATRLATDTQYFGPGTRLTVL.